The 27 T cell receptor beta chains below come from one sample, sequenced in a study of cytomegalovirus exposure and HLA in healthy donors. 60 Vbeta and 13 Jbeta primers were used in PCR. Some clones are missing from TCRdb's copy, which holds only in-frame ones; the method was immunoSEQ multiplex PCR. The data contain about 180,000 clones, 76% of them seen just once; the ten biggest clones take up around 1.6%. The material sequenced was PBMCs. Receptor source: a young man in good health and CMV-seronegative.

The V call is TRBV14, the J call TRBJ1-6, with TRBD1 as a possible D gene (5 bases). V was trimmed by 6 bases and J by 5 bases, leaving 11 bases between them. The CDR3 is 14 amino acids. Germline CDR1 is SGHDN and CDR2 is FVKESK. The DNA of the CDR3 is TGTGCCAGCAGTCGACAGACCGATAATTCACCCCTCCACTTT. It yields the protein CASSRQTDNSPLHF.

The count of this clone is one. V gene TRBV7-8 combines with J gene TRBJ1-6; D might be TRBD1 (5 bases). V dropped 5 bases and J dropped 7 bases, with 15 bases sitting between them. Germline V CDR1 and CDR2: SGHVS, FQNEAQ. This CDR3 has 15 residues. This CDR3 reads CASSAYREGNSPLHF. CDR3 nucleotide sequence: TGTGCCAGCAGCGCCTATCGGGAGGGGAATTCACCCCTCCACTTT.

The chain carries TRBV7-6 and TRBJ1-4; maybe TRBD1 (5 bases). Trimming stripped 5 bases from V and 7 bases from J, with 14 bases between. The CDR3 spans 14 residues. Germline CDR1 and CDR2: SGHVS and FNYEAQ. DNA of the CDR3: TGTGCCAGCAGCCTCCGGGACGGGGGTGAAAAACTGTTTTTT. Translated, it gives CASSLRDGGEKLFF.

The V call is TRBV15, the J call TRBJ1-6, with 9 bases lining up with TRBD1. The CDR3 sequence is 16 residues long. Germline CDR1 and CDR2: LNHNV and YYDKDF (reference sequence). J lost 9 bases, V lost 1 base, and 7 bases had no gene match. The CDR3 coding sequence is TGTGCCACCAGCAGAGGATCAGGACAGGGGACTTCACCCCTCCACTTT. This translates into CATSRGSGQGTSPLHF.

The chain is built from TRBV19 and TRBJ1-6; 7 bases are a match to TRBD1. The CDR3 loop spans 16 amino acids. Germline assignment: CDR1 LNHDA and CDR2 SQIVND (reference sequence). V lost 6 bases to trimming and J lost 6 bases; unmatched junction nucleotides: 11. The CDR3 DNA sequence: TGTGCCAGTAGCCCAGTATGGAGGGGGCCTAATTCACCCCTCCACTTT. It translates to CASSPVWRGPNSPLHF.

Concerning this clone: Germline and junction disagree at one end, which may indicate a read error. The chain carries TRBV25-1 and TRBJ1-2; 7 nucleotides align to TRBD1. The CDR3 contains 12 residues. Germline V gives CDR1 MGHDK, CDR2 SYGVNS. The CDR3 DNA reads as TGTGCCAGCAGTGAAGGGTGGACAGGCCTCGCCTTC. Translated, it gives CASSEGWTGLAF.

This chain joins TRBV5-1 and TRBJ2-3, with 8 bases matching TRBD2. Unmatched junction bases numbered 13, after V lost 2 bases and J lost 8 bases. Germline CDR1 reads SGHRS; CDR2 reads YFSETQ. The CDR3 spans 16 residues. The CDR3: CASSLSLAAIEGTQYF. In DNA, the CDR3 is TGCGCCAGCAGCTTATCACTAGCGGCCATCGAGGGTACGCAGTATTTT.

The chain recombines TRBV5-1 with TRBJ2-7; D gene ambiguous. The V and J ends lost 3 bases and 3 bases respectively, with 10 bases between them. In germline, CDR1 is SGHRS, CDR2 YFSETQ. This CDR3 comprises 13 residues. The CDR3 spells CASSSTPFYEQYF. DNA of the CDR3: TGCGCCAGCAGCTCTACTCCCTTCTACGAGCAGTACTTC.

The chain recombines TRBV7-6 with TRBJ2-3, with TRBD2 as a possible D gene (7 bases). The CDR3 consists of 16 residues. Germline loops: CDR1 SGHVS, CDR2 FNYEAQ. V lost 5 bases and J lost 2, with 17 bases in between. CDR3 nucleotides: TGTGCCAGCAGCGGGGGGGGACGACAGGTCACAGATACGCAGTATTTT. Translating gives CASSGGGRQVTDTQYF.

The chain joins TRBV5-1 to TRBJ2-1; maybe TRBD2 (7 bases). V lost 4 bases, J lost 0 bases, and 17 bases lay in between. This CDR3 spans 17 amino acids. Looked up from germline, CDR1 is SGHRS and CDR2 is YFSETQ. The CDR3 loop reads CASSTLLGGASYNEQFF. The CDR3 nucleotides are TGCGCCAGCAGCACCCTATTAGGGGGGGCCTCCTACAATGAGCAGTTCTTC.

The rearrangement uses TRBV5-1 and TRBJ1-1; 8 bases align to TRBD1. The CDR3 extends over 14 amino acids. Germline V gene lookup returns CDR1 SGHRS and CDR2 YFSETQ. V dropped 4 bases and J dropped 1; count of bases not matched to a gene: 3. The CDR3 coding sequence is TGCGCCAGCAGCCTCAGGGGGCCGAACACTGAAGCTTTCTTT. As protein: CASSLRGPNTEAFF.

The chain joins TRBV7-9 to TRBJ1-4, with 10 bases that match TRBD1. Germline V gene sequence: CDR1 SEHNR, CDR2 FQNEAQ (reference sequence). J was trimmed by 5 bases and V by 6 bases; bases with no gene match: 9. This CDR3 has 16 residues. The CDR3 region is CASRPNTGQGNEKLFF. Written as DNA, the CDR3 is TGTGCCAGCAGGCCAAATACGGGACAGGGGAATGAAAAACTGTTTTTT.

The chain employs TRBV28 and TRBJ2-1; 8 nucleotides align to TRBD2. The V gene's germline CDR1 is MDHEN and CDR2 SYDVKM. The CDR3 runs 17 residues. The J segment lost 0 bases and the V segment lost 6 bases, leaving 10 bases of the junction unmatched. As DNA, the CDR3 is TGTGCCAGCAGCCCCGTTGGGGCGGGGGGCTCCTACAATGAGCAGTTCTTC. This sequence encodes CASSPVGAGGSYNEQFF.

CDR3 sequence: CASSVPLWAGADSNQPQHF. In nucleotides, the CDR3 is TGTGCCAGCAGTGTCCCTTTATGGGCAGGGGCCGATAGCAATCAGCCCCAGCATTTT. The chain combines TRBV6-1 with TRBJ1-5; TRBD1 might be the D (6 bases). The CDR3 consists of 19 residues. The V and J ends lost 4 bases and 0 bases respectively, with 22 bases between them. Germline CDR1 MNHNS, CDR2 SASEGT.

In its sample, this clone was seen a few times. J is TRBJ2-2 and V is TRBV4-1; 14 bases fit TRBD2. CDR1 is MGHRA, CDR2 YSYEKL, per germline. The V gene end was trimmed by 1 base and the J gene end by 6 bases; junction bases not matched to a gene: 10. This CDR3 has 19 residues. The DNA for the CDR3 is TGCGCCAGCAGCCAAGCCCTCTCGGGACTAGCGGGAGTACCCGGGGAGCTGTTTTTT. This codes for CASSQALSGLAGVPGELFF.

V is TRBV5-6 and J is TRBJ2-1, with TRBD2 matching over 7 bases. V gave up 5 bases and J gave up 11 bases; unmatched junction bases: 10. In germline, CDR1 is SGHDT, CDR2 YYEEEE. The CDR3 contains 13 residues. CDR3 region: CASRPPLAEKQFF. CDR3 bases: TGTGCCAGCAGGCCTCCGCTAGCGGAAAAGCAGTTCTTC.

The chain joins TRBV7-6 to TRBJ2-3, with TRBD2 identical over 7 bases. The CDR3 is 17 residues long. V trimming: 5 bases; J trimming: 2 bases; junction bases outside the gene matches: 13. Germline CDR1 reads SGHVS; CDR2 reads FNYEAQ. The CDR3, as DNA: TGTGCCAGCAGCCCGCAAGGTTGCGGGAGACCCACAGATACGCAGTATTTT. It translates to CASSPQGCGRPTDTQYF.

The gene calls are TRBV11-3 and TRBJ1-2; D remains ambiguous. Trimming stripped 11 bases from V and 5 bases from J, with 24 bases between. The germline V gene encodes CDR1 SGHNT and CDR2 YENEEA. This CDR3 comprises 15 residues. CDR3 in DNA: TGTGCCCGCTACAGTGGTGGTCGGATTTGGTATGGCTACACCTTC. This encodes CARYSGGRIWYGYTF.

The chain links TRBV6-5 to TRBJ1-2; TRBD1 matches 8 bases. The CDR3 consists of 13 residues. Germline V lookup: CDR1 MNHEY, CDR2 SVGAGI. The V segment lost 6 bases and the J segment 6 bases; nucleotides outside the gene matches: 6. In nucleotides, the CDR3 is TGTGCCAGCAGGACAGGGGCCCCCCATGGCTACACCTTC. This gives the protein CASRTGAPHGYTF.

The rearrangement links TRBV18 to TRBJ2-5; TRBD2 is a possible D gene (5 bases). CDR3 length: 13 residues. Germline values: CDR1 KGHSH, CDR2 LQKENI. Trimming pared 6 bases from V and 2 bases from J, leaving 10 bases between. The CDR3 region is CASSPTGQETQYF. CDR3 DNA: TGTGCCAGCTCCCCTACGGGGCAAGAGACCCAGTACTTC.

V gene TRBV6-5 combines with J gene TRBJ1-5; no clear D. The CDR3 is made up of 12 amino acids. Per germline, CDR1 MNHEY and CDR2 SVGAGI. V lost 11 bases and J 4 bases, leaving 12 bases between the germline ends. In nucleotides, the CDR3 is TGTGCCTCCCGGACGGGGAATCAGCCCCAGCATTTT. It specifies CASRTGNQPQHF.

This sequence joins TRBV15 and TRBJ2-7, with D perhaps matching TRBD2 (7 bases). This CDR3 contains 14 residues. Germline V CDR1 and CDR2: LNHNV, YYDKDF (reference sequence). Trimming took 3 bases from V and 3 from J, leaving 12 bases between them. CDR3 sequence: CATSRGGGNYEQYF. The CDR3 DNA reads TGTGCCACCAGCAGGGGAGGGGGGAACTACGAGCAGTACTTC.

The gene calls are TRBV5-6 and TRBJ2-5; TRBD1 agrees at 7 bases. CDR3 size: 17 residues. Germline V lookup: CDR1 SGHDT, CDR2 YYEEEE. V was pared by 0 bases and J by 0 bases, with 8 bases of the junction left unmatched. The CDR3 DNA follows: TGTGCCAGCAGCTTGGCAAGGGGGCCCGCGTACCAAGAGACCCAGTACTTC. It translates to CASSLARGPAYQETQYF.

The chain uses TRBV5-1 and TRBJ2-3; TRBD1 might be the D (5 bases). Germline assignment: CDR1 SGHRS and CDR2 YFSETQ. The CDR3 sequence is 14 residues long. V lost 0 bases and J 2 bases, leaving 7 bases between the germline ends. The CDR3 loop is CASSLGQNTDTQYF. The CDR3 DNA reads as TGCGCCAGCAGCTTGGGACAGAACACAGATACGCAGTATTTT. Variable domain in full (rest from reference TRBV5-1 and TRBJ2-3): KAGVTQTPRYLIKTRGQQVTLSCSPISGHRSVSWYQQTPGQGLQFLFEYFSETQRNKGNFPGRFSGRQFSNSRSEMNVSTLELGDSALYLCASSLGQNTDTQYFGPGTRLTVL.

This clone has just a few counts. The rearrangement joins TRBV4-1 to TRBJ1-1; D possibly corresponds to TRBD1 (6 bases). The CDR3 is 15 residues long. Trimming removed 4 bases from V and 4 bases from J, with 16 bases in between. The V gene's germline CDR1 is MGHRA and CDR2 YSYEKL. The CDR3 region has the DNA TGCGCCAGCAGCCCTAAGAGCGGGGGCAGCACTGAAGCTTTCTTT. It is translated as CASSPKSGGSTEAFF.

Here the CDR3 DNA reads TGTGCCAGCAGTTTCCGGGAACTAAACATTCAGTACTTC. Translation: CASSFRELNIQYF. V is TRBV5-6 and J is TRBJ2-4; D may be TRBD2 (5 bases). The germline V gene encodes CDR1 SGHDT and CDR2 YYEEEE. Trimming left V 5 bases short and J 6 bases short, with 12 bases between. The CDR3 loop spans 13 amino acids.

The chain is built from TRBV6-1 and TRBJ1-1; D unresolved. Germline-derived CDR1 and CDR2 are MNHNS and SASEGT. CDR3 length: 12 residues. Trimming took 7 bases from V and 6 from J, leaving 12 bases between them. The CDR3 spells CASIWASSEAFF. The DNA of the CDR3 is TGTGCCAGCATCTGGGCTTCATCTGAAGCTTTCTTT.